This T cell receptor beta chain was captured by sequencing in a study of shared clonotypes between healthy human individuals. Broader study findings: In a few donors, around 5.5% of naive CD4 clonotypes appeared in common. Relative to their counterparts shared across all four donors, non-shared clonotypes exhibited diminished generation probabilities. Read depth was anticipated to influence clonotype sharing among donors.

CD8 cells classed as naive were CD45RO-negative and positively selected for CCR7, excluding terminally differentiated effector memory CD45RA+ cells. Donors, healthy HIV-negative adults, lacked recent acute infections or vaccinations. The data were produced by immunoSEQ multiplex PCR, yet TCRdb's version contains in-frame clones alone and is incomplete. The table lists around 2,000,000 clones, 90% to 95% of them singletons. V was trimmed by 2 bases and J by 2 bases, leaving 12 bases between them. The CDR3 extends over 15 amino acids. CDR1 is MNHEY and CDR2 is SMNVEV in the germline V gene (reference sequence). Concerning this clone itself: Its antigen remains unidentified.

The source is a man aged 18 to 30 in good health. Some clones in this sample may be carry-over from other donors' samples. Sequenced sample: naive CD8+ T cells from PBMCs. The rearrangement uses TRBV27 and TRBJ2-5, with D unclear. The DNA for the CDR3 is TGTGCCAGCAGTTTAAAGCTGGGGTGGCAAGAGACCCAGTACTTC. It translates to CASSLKLGWQETQYF.